This T cell receptor (beta chain) was sequenced during a study of cytomegalovirus exposure and HLA in healthy donors. Comment on this clone: Its specificity is not known.

Study-wide results and limits: As a later analysis showed, a missense DCLRE1C variant was linked to trimming of TCR beta V- and J-genes.

Vbeta (60) and Jbeta (13) primers were used in the PCR. The assay was immunoSEQ multiplex PCR, and TCRdb's table has in-frame clones only and misses some. The sample has over 100,000 clones; under 70% are singletons. This TCR came from a young man in good health and CMV-seropositive. The sample consisted of PBMCs.

Written as DNA, the CDR3 is TGTGCCAGCTCGCTCCGGGACAGGGCAGGGGAGCAGTACTTC. Its translation: CASSLRDRAGEQYF. The V and J genes are TRBV18 and TRBJ2-5; 9 nucleotides line up with TRBD1. V shed 6 bases, J shed 11 bases, and the junction held 13 bases outside the gene matches. CDR3 length equals 14 residues. From germline, CDR1 is KGHSH and CDR2 LQKENI.